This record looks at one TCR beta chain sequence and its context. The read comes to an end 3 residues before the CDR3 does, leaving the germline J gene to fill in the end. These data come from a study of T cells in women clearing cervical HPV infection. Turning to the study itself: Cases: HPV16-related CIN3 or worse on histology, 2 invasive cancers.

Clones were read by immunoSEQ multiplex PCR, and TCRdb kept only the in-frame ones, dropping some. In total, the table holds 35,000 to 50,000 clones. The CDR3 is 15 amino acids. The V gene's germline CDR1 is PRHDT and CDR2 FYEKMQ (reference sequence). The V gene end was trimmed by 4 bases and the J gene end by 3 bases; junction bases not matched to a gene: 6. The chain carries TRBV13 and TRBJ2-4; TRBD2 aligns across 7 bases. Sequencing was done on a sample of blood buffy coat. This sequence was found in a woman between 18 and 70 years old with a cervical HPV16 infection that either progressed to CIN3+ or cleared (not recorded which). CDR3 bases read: TGTGCCAGCAGCTCAACTAGCGTGGACAAAAACATT. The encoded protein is CASSSTSVDKNI. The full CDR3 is CASSSTSVDKNIQYF.